The next 10 T cell receptor beta chains were all read from a single sample in a study of CD8+CD57+ T cells in acquired aplastic anemia. Patients who underwent sequencing had shown CD8+CD57+ cell expansion by flow cytometry. Using genomic DNA as the template, TCR beta VDJ and CDR3 profiling was carried out. MiXCR, applied by TCRdb to the reads, yields one record per CDR3 protein. The profile shows approximately 300,000 distinct CDR3 sequences, 56% of them singletons. The specimen was sorted CD4+, CD8+, or CD8+CD57+ T cells (not recorded which) from PBMCs. The receptors shown here come from a human donor with aplastic anemia.

This clonotype was counted between two and nine times. This chain uses TRBV2 with TRBJ2-7; no clear D. V lost 2 bases, J lost 6 bases, and 5 bases lay in between. From germline, CDR1 is SNHLY and CDR2 FYNNEI. The CDR3 is made up of 11 amino acids. The CDR3 loop is CASSERFEQYF. CDR3 sequence (DNA): TGTGCCAGCAGTGAACGATTCGAGCAGTACTTC.

The rearrangement links TRBV20-1 to TRBJ2-5; D possibly corresponds to TRBD1 (7 bases). Between the trimmed V and J ends, which lost 3 bases and 4 bases, there was a span of 18 bases. The CDR3 contains 15 residues. Germline values: CDR1 DFQATT, CDR2 SNEGSKA (reference sequence). CDR3 loop: CSASGRGGGVETQYF. The DNA for the CDR3 is TGCAGTGCTAGTGGAAGAGGAGGGGGCGTAGAGACCCAGTACTTC.

The chain uses TRBV7-2 and TRBJ2-2; D is unclear. Germline V gene data show CDR1 as SGHTA and CDR2 as FQGNSA. Trimming stripped 6 bases from V and 7 bases from J, with 18 bases between. This CDR3 comprises 15 residues. This CDR3 is CASSSLIPGDGELFF. The CDR3 DNA reads as TGTGCCAGCAGTTCCCTTATCCCTGGAGACGGGGAGCTGTTTTTT.

This chain connects TRBV7-8 to TRBJ2-7; D unclear. V was clipped by 6 bases and J by 0 bases, with 15 bases between them. CDR3 size: 15 residues. Germline loops: CDR1 SGHVS, CDR2 FQNEAQ. The CDR3 loop is CASSSPTRGSYEQYF. In nucleotides, the CDR3 is TGTGCCAGCAGTTCTCCGACACGAGGCTCCTACGAGCAGTACTTC.

The chain links TRBV18 to TRBJ1-2; maybe TRBD1 (5 bases). Germline CDR1 and CDR2: KGHSH and LQKENI. CDR3 length: 15 residues. V was clipped by 5 bases and J by 4 bases, with 17 bases between them. The CDR3 nucleotides are TGTGCCAGCTCAAGCAGACAGAAACAGAGCTATGGCTACACCTTC. As protein: CASSSRQKQSYGYTF.

The chain uses TRBV12-3 or TRBV12-4 and TRBJ2-7, with D uncertain. V was trimmed by 6 bases and J by 3 bases, leaving 12 bases between them. The CDR3 has 13 amino acids. The chain's CDR3 is CASSRLIDYEQYF. The DNA of the CDR3 is TGTGCCAGCAGCCGCTTGATAGACTACGAGCAGTACTTC.

In this sample, this clonotype turned up a few times. J is TRBJ1-6 and V is TRBV5-5; D is undetermined. Germline CDR1 reads SGHKS; CDR2 reads YYEKEE (reference sequence). This CDR3 region has 12 residues. Trimming pared 1 base from V and 10 bases from J, leaving 6 bases between. CDR3 DNA: TGTGCCAGCAGCTTGACCGGATCACCCCTCCACTTT. Residues: CASSLTGSPLHF.

V gene TRBV15 combines with J gene TRBJ2-5; the D gene is possibly TRBD1 (6 bases). V was trimmed by 5 bases and J by 0 bases, leaving 16 bases between them. This CDR3 is 16 amino acids long. Germline CDR1 is LNHNV and CDR2 is YYDKDF (reference sequence). CDR3 nucleotides: TGTGCCACCAGCCAGCTCAGGGGCCGATACCAAGAGACCCAGTACTTC. Encoded protein: CATSQLRGRYQETQYF.

This sequence joins TRBV7-2 and TRBJ2-7; D is ambiguous. The DNA end is more similar to TRBJ2-5, so the J call may be wrong. Germline CDR1 SGHTA, CDR2 FQGNSA. The CDR3 has 15 residues. CDR3 protein: CASSRMWAAQETQYF. The CDR3 nucleotides read TGTGCCAGCAGCCGCATGTGGGCGGCCCAAGAGACCCAGTACTTC.

This clonotype showed up just a few times. CDR3 nucleotide sequence: TGTGCCAGTAGTAGGTCTTCGATCACAGGGAGGAACACCGGGGAGCTGTTTTTT. Its translation is CASSRSSITGRNTGELFF. This chain links TRBV19 with TRBJ2-2; TRBD1 is a possible D gene (6 bases). The CDR3 contains 18 residues. Trimming cost V 4 bases and J 1 base, with 19 bases left between them. Germline CDR1 reads LNHDA; CDR2 reads SQIVND (reference sequence).